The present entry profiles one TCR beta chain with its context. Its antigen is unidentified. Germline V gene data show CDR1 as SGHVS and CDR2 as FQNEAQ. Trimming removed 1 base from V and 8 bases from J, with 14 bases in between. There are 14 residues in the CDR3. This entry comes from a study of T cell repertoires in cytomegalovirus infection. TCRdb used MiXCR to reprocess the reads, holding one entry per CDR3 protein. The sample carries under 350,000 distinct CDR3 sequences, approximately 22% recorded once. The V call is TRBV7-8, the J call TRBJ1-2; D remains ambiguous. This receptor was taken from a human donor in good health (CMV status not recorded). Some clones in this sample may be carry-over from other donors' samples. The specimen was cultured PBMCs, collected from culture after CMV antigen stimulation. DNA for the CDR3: TGTGCCAGCAGCTTAGTACCCGGGCCTGAGGGCTACACCTTC. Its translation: CASSLVPGPEGYTF.